Sequencing of this T cell receptor (beta chain) was carried out in a study of neoadjuvant anti-PD-1 for oral cavity cancer. Study overall: Patients without progression received a fourth nivolumab dose around day 43, then surgical resection on days 50-56.

The ends lost 1 base at V and 5 bases at J; junction bases unmatched: 4. The CDR3 covers 15 residues. The germline V gene has CDR1 SGHTA and CDR2 FQGNSA. This clone occurred a few times. Its antigen is not identified. Survey sequencing of tumors mostly used about 4.8 ug DNA, two replicates. Sequencing was performed with immunoSEQ multiplex PCR; in TCRdb, only in-frame clones are kept and a portion is missing. The sample yields approximately 15,000 clones, approximately 40% seen once. Time point defined: after neoadjuvant nivolumab, at surgical resection. These newly diagnosed stage II-IVA oral cavity squamous cell carcinoma patients had no prior systemic or radiation treatment. Study results and caveats: With three patients per group, TCR findings need larger cohorts.

The sequencing here drew on tumor tissue, taken after nivolumab (anti-PD-1) treatment. This clonotype was obtained from a person aged 40 to 85 with oral cavity squamous cell carcinoma. This chain links TRBV7-2 with TRBJ2-1; TRBD1 agrees at 8 bases. CDR3 loop: CASSLVGGQDNEQFF. CDR3 bases: TGTGCCAGCAGCTTAGTCGGGGGACAGGACAATGAGCAGTTCTTC.